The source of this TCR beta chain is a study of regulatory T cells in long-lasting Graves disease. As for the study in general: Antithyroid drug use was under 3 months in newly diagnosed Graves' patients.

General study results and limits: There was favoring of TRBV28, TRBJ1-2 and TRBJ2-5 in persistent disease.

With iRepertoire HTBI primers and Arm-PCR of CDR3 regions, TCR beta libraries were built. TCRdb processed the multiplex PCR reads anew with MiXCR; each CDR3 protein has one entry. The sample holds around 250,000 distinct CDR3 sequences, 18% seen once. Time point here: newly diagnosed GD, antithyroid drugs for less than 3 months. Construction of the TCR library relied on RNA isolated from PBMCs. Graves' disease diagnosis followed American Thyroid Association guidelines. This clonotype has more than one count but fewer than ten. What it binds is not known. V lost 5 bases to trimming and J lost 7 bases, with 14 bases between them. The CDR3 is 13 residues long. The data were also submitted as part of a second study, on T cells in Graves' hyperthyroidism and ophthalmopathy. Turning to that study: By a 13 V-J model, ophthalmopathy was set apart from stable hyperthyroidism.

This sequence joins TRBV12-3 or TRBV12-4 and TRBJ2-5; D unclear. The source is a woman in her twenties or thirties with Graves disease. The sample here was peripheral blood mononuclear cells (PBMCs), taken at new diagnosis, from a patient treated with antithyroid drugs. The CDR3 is CASSPEGPRTQYF. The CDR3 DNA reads TGTGCCAGCAGTCCCGAAGGCCCCAGGACCCAGTACTTC.